This T cell receptor (beta chain) was sequenced in a study of T cell repertoires in cytomegalovirus infection. Study background: Recently identified HLA-C-restricted and well-studied HLA-B-restricted CMV epitopes were used. An indication of both CMV infection and matching HLA type came from public TCR beta signatures.

TCRdb re-called the reads with MiXCR, one entry per CDR3 protein. This table holds 650,000 to 850,000 distinct CDR3 sequences, around 29% found once. Concerning this clonotype itself: Antigen specificity is unknown.

The germline CDR1 and CDR2 sequences are LGHNT and FRNRAP. This CDR3 contains 16 residues. The V gene end was trimmed by 0 bases and the J gene end by 6 bases; junction bases not matched to a gene: 8. Study-wide findings and caveats: HLA-C-restricted CMV-specific TCR beta clonotypes prevailed in the ex vivo response.

The V call is TRBV12-5, the J call TRBJ1-1; TRBD1 agrees at 9 bases. The sequenced sample was cultured CD8+ T cells from PBMCs, obtained from culture after CMV antigen stimulation. The sequence came from a human donor in good health (CMV status not recorded). Some clones in this sample may be carry-over from other donors' samples. The DNA for the CDR3 is TGTGCTAGTGGTTTGGTAATGGGACAGGGTACCGCTGAAGCTTTCTTT. This translates into CASGLVMGQGTAEAFF.